This T cell receptor (beta chain) is drawn from a study of blood T cell repertoires in COVID-19. Only in-frame clones appear in the TCRdb table, and some are missing; sequencing was by immunoSEQ multiplex PCR. The sample lists about 190,000 clones; about 77% were seen once. Germline loops: CDR1 KGHSH, CDR2 LQKENI. The CDR3 covers 13 residues. Trimming pared 3 bases from V and 6 bases from J, leaving 11 bases between. This clone was observed a handful of times. The chain combines TRBV18 with TRBJ1-1; D is perhaps TRBD1 (5 bases). The TCR comes from a woman of 80 years or more with active or convalescent COVID-19. Specimen: peripheral blood. This chain's CDR3 is CASSPRAGSEAFF. The DNA for the CDR3 is TGTGCCAGCTCACCTCGGGCAGGGTCTGAAGCTTTCTTT.